Listed below are T cell receptor beta chains from one sample, sequenced in a study of cytomegalovirus exposure and HLA in healthy donors. The method was immunoSEQ multiplex PCR; TCRdb's version includes in-frame clones alone and lacks a portion of them. Of around 200,000 clones in the sample, approximately 90% were seen once. The sequenced sample consisted of PBMCs. The origin of the receptors is a woman aged 18 to 35 in good health and CMV-seronegative. CDR3s include the opening cysteine and the closing phenylalanine or tryptophan. The order of the fields is D gene, clone size, CDR3 length, J gene, V gene, CDR3 protein, CDR3 DNA. The D gene is left open where the match is weak. Rows give clone size only sometimes, using once, few, many, or a class for an expanded clone.

.	once	16	TRBJ2-3	TRBV7-3	CASSYGPGAGLDTQYF	TGTGCCAGCAGTTACGGTCCGGGAGCTGGATTGGATACGCAGTATTTT
TRBD2	.	16	TRBJ2-2	TRBV7-9	CASTPRLATNTGELFF	TGTGCCAGCACCCCGAGACTAGCTACGAACACCGGGGAGCTGTTTTTT
.	once	16	TRBJ2-3	TRBV7-6	CASSFGPLSGTDTQYF	TGTGCCAGCAGCTTTGGTCCGCTATCCGGCACAGATACGCAGTATTTT
.	.	14	TRBJ2-1	TRBV9	CASSGNSGYNEQFF	TGTGCCAGCAGCGGAAATAGCGGCTACAATGAGCAGTTCTTC
TRBD1	.	15	TRBJ2-2	TRBV30	CAWSVRDRDTGELFF	TGTGCCTGGAGTGTACGGGACAGAGACACCGGGGAGCTGTTTTTT
TRBD1	few	12	TRBJ2-7	TRBV2	CASSTGVYEQYF	TGTGCCAGCTCAACAGGGGTCTACGAGCAGTACTTC
TRBD1	.	17	TRBJ2-7	TRBV5-1	CASSIGTGGILSYEQYF	TGCGCCAGCAGCATCGGGACAGGGGGAATATTGTCCTACGAGCAGTACTTC
.	.	15	TRBJ1-5	TRBV5-6	CASSFWQALNQPQHF	TGTGCCAGCAGCTTTTGGCAGGCGTTGAATCAGCCCCAGCATTTT
.	.	16	TRBJ2-4	TRBV5-4	CASSPQAGRAKNIQYF	TGTGCCAGCAGCCCCCAGGCGGGGCGAGCCAAAAACATTCAGTACTTC
TRBD1	.	14	TRBJ2-7	TRBV6-1	CASSARGQGYEQYF	TGTGCCAGCAGTGCGAGGGGGCAGGGGTACGAGCAGTACTTC
.	.	15	TRBJ2-7	TRBV15	CATSRIWGQTYEQYF	TGTGCCACCAGCAGGATCTGGGGGCAAACCTACGAGCAGTACTTC
.	.	14	TRBJ2-3	TRBV2	CASTSEAGTDTQYF	TGTGCCAGCACTTCCGAGGCGGGCACAGATACGCAGTATTTT
.	.	16	TRBJ2-4	TRBV18	CASSPQTGQAKNIQYF	TGTGCCAGCTCACCACAGACAGGCCAAGCCAAAAACATTCAGTACTTC
.	.	13	TRBJ2-3	TRBV7-2	CASSGDWTDTQYF	TGTGCCAGCAGCGGGGACTGGACAGATACGCAGTATTTT
.	.	17	TRBJ2-6	TRBV11-2	CASSLVSLRSGANVLTF	TGTGCCAGCAGCTTAGTGTCCCTCCGCTCTGGGGCCAACGTCCTGACTTTC
TRBD1	.	14	TRBJ2-7	TRBV5-6	CASSSTGTAYEQYF	TGTGCCAGCAGCTCCACCGGGACAGCCTACGAGCAGTACTTC
TRBD1	.	16	TRBJ2-7	TRBV5-6	CASSLSRTGESYEQYF	TGTGCCAGCAGCTTGAGTAGGACAGGGGAGAGCTACGAGCAGTACTTC
.	.	15	TRBJ1-2	TRBV6-1	CASSVTSEPFYGYTF	TGTGCCAGCAGTGTCACGAGTGAGCCTTTCTATGGCTACACCTTC
TRBD1	.	15	TRBJ2-5	TRBV5-4	CASSHSDRGQETQYF	TGTGCCAGCAGCCACTCAGACAGGGGACAAGAGACCCAGTACTTC
.	.	13	TRBJ1-2	TRBV6-5	CASSVSGNGGYTF	TGTGCCAGCAGTGTATCAGGGAATGGAGGCTACACCTTC
.	.	15	TRBJ2-2	TRBV7-9	CASSLDRANTGELFF	TGTGCCAGCAGCTTAGACAGGGCGAACACCGGGGAGCTGTTTTTT
.	.	13	TRBJ1-5	TRBV30	CAWSQGQSQPQHF	TGTGCCTGGAGTCAGGGTCAAAGCCAGCCCCAGCATTTT
TRBD1	.	14	TRBJ2-3	TRBV19	CATTGEGGTDTQYF	TGTGCCACCACAGGGGAAGGGGGCACAGATACGCAGTATTTT
TRBD2	few	16	TRBJ2-1	TRBV9	CASSAEIAGGNNEQFF	TGTGCCAGCAGCGCCGAAATAGCGGGGGGGAACAATGAGCAGTTCTTC
TRBD1	.	16	TRBJ1-2	TRBV5-4	CASSLALGQGADGYTF	TGTGCCAGCAGCTTGGCCCTGGGACAGGGGGCGGATGGCTACACCTTC
.	.	14	TRBJ1-1	TRBV9	CASSVARRVTEAFF	TGTGCCAGCAGCGTAGCTCGCAGGGTCACTGAAGCTTTCTTT
.	.	14	TRBJ1-5	TRBV9	CASSPRQVGQPQHF	TGTGCCAGCAGCCCGCGACAGGTCGGTCAGCCCCAGCATTTT
.	.	13	TRBJ2-5	TRBV6-5	CASSWGVSETQYF	TGTGCCAGCAGTTGGGGGGTATCGGAGACCCAGTACTTC
TRBD2	.	16	TRBJ2-7	TRBV4-3	CASSQSSGRLPYEQYF	TGCGCCAGCAGCCAAAGTAGCGGGAGGCTTCCCTACGAGCAGTACTTC